The 2 T cell receptor beta chains reported below all come from one sample, sequenced in a study of shared clonotypes between healthy human individuals. The repertoire was sequenced with immunoSEQ multiplex PCR; TCRdb's copy has only in-frame clones and lacks some. Of about 2.1 million clones in the sample, 85% to 95% were seen once. CD45RO-negative, CCR7-positively selected cells formed the naive CD8 fraction, excluding terminally differentiated effector memory CD45RA+ cells. The sample was naive CD8+ T cells from PBMCs. The receptors originated from a man aged 18-30 years in good health. Some clones in this sample may be carry-over from other donors' samples.

The rearrangement links TRBV11-2 to TRBJ2-2; D ambiguous. This CDR3 contains 15 residues. Trimming removed 1 base at V and 4 bases at J, with 10 bases between. CDR1 is SGHAT, CDR2 FQNNGV, per germline. The CDR3 spells CASSLAEPTTGELFF. CDR3 nucleotides: TGTGCCAGCAGCTTAGCCGAGCCGACCACCGGGGAGCTGTTTTTT.

CDR3 sequence reads: CASSQEAVGELFF. The DNA of the CDR3 is TGCGCCAGCAGCCAAGAGGCAGTCGGGGAGCTGTTTTTT. The chain uses TRBV4-3 and TRBJ2-2; D not certain. This CDR3 has 13 residues. The V and J ends lost 0 bases and 7 bases respectively, with 6 bases between them. Germline loops: CDR1 LGHNA, CDR2 YSLEER.